A selection of T cell receptor beta chains follows, all from one sample in a study of T cells expressing NK-cell markers. TCRdb reprocessed the 5' RACE reads; each CDR3 protein has one entry and no DNA is given. The sample has about 390,000 distinct CDR3 sequences. What was sequenced was blood T cells: a sorted CD56 or NKG2C T cell subset, CD4+ or CD8+ T cells, or bulk PBMC T cells (not recorded which). All receptors come from a woman aged 50 to 60 in good health. The CDR3 runs from the conserved cysteine through the conserved F or W.

TRBJ2-1 TRBV28 15 CASSPLSGFGNEQFF
TRBJ2-1 TRBV12-3/TRBV12-4 19 CASSLTGVRASSSYNEQFF
TRBJ2-7 TRBV6-6 12 CASNDGTYEQYF
TRBJ2-2 TRBV27 18 CASSLDLAGGPGTGELFF
TRBJ2-7 TRBV14 15 CASSQQLAGGGEQYF
TRBJ1-5 TRBV20-1 15 CSARGSQGLAQPQHF
TRBJ1-1 TRBV11-2 11 CASQEGTEAFF
TRBJ2-5 TRBV10-3 15 CAIRVAGGPQETQYF
TRBJ1-3 TRBV10-3 16 CAISESFQNSGNTIYF
TRBJ2-1 TRBV3-1 13 CASSQEPGIEQFF
TRBJ2-2 TRBV12-3/TRBV12-4 15 CASSFLLGLDGELFF
TRBJ1-2 TRBV6-5 16 CASRRENREGWYGYTF
TRBJ2-5 TRBV5-1 13 CASSFDVEETQYF
TRBJ2-3 TRBV11-3 14 CASSFETGADTQYF
TRBJ1-4 TRBV10-3 12 CATGVYNEKLFF
TRBJ1-2 TRBV4-1 19 CASSQGVLKLAKSDYGYTF
TRBJ1-2 TRBV5-1 15 CASSPTGQGGYGYTF
TRBJ1-5 TRBV27 15 CASRLRQGGNQPQHF
TRBJ2-1 TRBV5-1 14 CASSLDSGRNEQFF
TRBJ2-2 TRBV14 15 CASSQVGQITGELFF
TRBJ2-7 TRBV18 13 CASSTRESYEQYF
TRBJ1-1 TRBV6-6 13 CASSYGVSAEAFF
TRBJ1-2 TRBV9 15 CASSVPMGQGSGYTF
TRBJ1-4 TRBV2 15 CAWIKDGQLGEKLFF
TRBJ2-1 TRBV28 12 CASRYQRNEQFF
TRBJ2-7 TRBV2 13 CASSGTGEYEQYF
TRBJ2-3 TRBV7-6 15 CASSLLTGVTDTQYF
TRBJ2-3 TRBV7-9 19 CASSPTYRLAGVSTDTQYF
TRBJ2-5 TRBV5-1 12 CASWQGRETQYF
TRBJ2-7 TRBV29-1 13 CSVTVVAAYEQYF
TRBJ1-1 TRBV20-1 13 CSARKPENTEAFF
TRBJ2-1 TRBV10-3 16 CAISQSNGAPYNEQFF
TRBJ1-1 TRBV5-1 16 CASSRQPGQPNTEAFF